Below, 18 T cell receptor beta chains from the same sample are listed, as sequenced in a study of cytomegalovirus exposure and HLA in healthy donors. PCR was performed using 60 Vbeta and 13 Jbeta primers. Profiling relied on immunoSEQ multiplex PCR, and the TCRdb table lists in-frame clones only, not all of them. The data show approximately 210,000 clones, around 84% seen once. The sample comprised PBMCs. The origin of the receptors is a woman under 30 in good health and CMV-seronegative.

CDR3 DNA sequence: TGTGCCAGCACCTTGACGACAGGGGATAGAAATGGCTACACCTTC. Its translation is CASTLTTGDRNGYTF. V gene TRBV6-1 combines with J gene TRBJ1-2, with 8 bases aligning to TRBD1. In germline, CDR1 is MNHNS, CDR2 SASEGT. V was pared by 7 bases and J by 6 bases, with 13 bases of the junction left unmatched. The CDR3 runs to 15 residues.

The CDR3 sequence is CAWSPGRGNTEAFF. The CDR3 coding sequence is TGTGCCTGGAGTCCGGGGAGGGGCAACACTGAAGCTTTCTTT. This rearrangement joins TRBV30 to TRBJ1-1, with TRBD1 as a possible D gene (5 bases). Germline V gives CDR1 GTSNPN, CDR2 SVGIG (reference sequence). The CDR3 covers 14 residues. V lost 2 bases and J 2 bases, leaving 12 bases between the germline ends.

The rearrangement uses TRBV29-1 and TRBJ1-3; 8 bases align to TRBD1. The CDR3 spans 12 residues. Germline CDR1 reads SQVTM; CDR2 reads ANQGSEA. Trimming took 7 bases from V and 4 from J; bases not matched to a gene: 3. CDR3 bases: TGCAGCGCCCGGACAGGGGGAAACACCATATATTTT. The encoded protein is CSARTGGNTIYF.

The chain uses TRBV27 and TRBJ1-5, with D possibly matching TRBD1 (5 bases). Germline-derived CDR1 and CDR2 are MNHEY and SMNVEV (reference sequence). This CDR3 is 21 amino acids long. The V end was cut by 0 bases, the J end by 1 base, with 25 bases between. CDR3 region: CASSLSKQAYNETLSNQPQHF. CDR3 DNA sequence: TGTGCCAGCAGTTTATCGAAACAGGCCTATAATGAAACCTTGAGCAATCAGCCCCAGCATTTT.

The chain is built from TRBV11-3 and TRBJ2-1, with a tentative D call TRBD2 (5 bases). From germline, CDR1 is SGHNT and CDR2 YENEEA. The CDR3 runs 16 residues. Trimming left V 1 base short and J 0 bases short, with 10 bases between. The CDR3 DNA follows: TGTGCCAGCAGCTTAGTTTCCAGCGGCTCCTACAATGAGCAGTTCTTC. Protein sequence: CASSLVSSGSYNEQFF.

Note on this clone: Germline and junction disagree at one end, which may indicate a read error. This chain connects TRBV2 to TRBJ1-2; D gene unclear. Germline values: CDR1 SNHLY, CDR2 FYNNEI. The CDR3 contains 13 residues. The CDR3 reads CASREAENYGYTF. The CDR3 DNA reads TGTGCCAGCAGAGAAGCAGAGAACTATGGCTACACCTTC.

The chain links TRBV6-5 to TRBJ1-1, with 8 nucleotides matching TRBD1. Germline values: CDR1 MNHEY, CDR2 SVGAGI. This CDR3 spans 15 amino acids. Unmatched junction bases numbered 8, after V lost 1 base and J lost 7 bases. This CDR3 reads CASSYLSDRGIEAFF. CDR3 bases: TGTGCCAGCAGTTACTTGAGTGACAGGGGAATTGAAGCTTTCTTT.

The V and J genes are TRBV6-1 and TRBJ2-3, with 11 bases that match TRBD2. Germline V gene sequence: CDR1 MNHNS, CDR2 SASEGT. V gave up 5 bases and J gave up 4 bases; unmatched junction bases: 5. The CDR3 is 15 amino acids. In DNA form, the CDR3 reads TGTGCCAGCAGTCTCTTAGCGGGAGGGCCAGATACGCAGTATTTT. Its translation: CASSLLAGGPDTQYF.

The chain carries TRBV29-1 and TRBJ1-2, with TRBD1 matching over 9 bases. Germline V gene data show CDR1 as SQVTM and CDR2 as ANQGSEA. V gave up 8 bases and J gave up 1 base; unmatched junction bases: 11. This CDR3 is 15 amino acids long. The CDR3 DNA follows: TGCAGCTCGAGGGGGGGGACAGGGATTAACTATGGCTACACCTTC. Protein: CSSRGGTGINYGYTF.

The V call is TRBV7-2, the J call TRBJ1-2; D call uncertain. The germline CDR1 and CDR2 sequences are SGHTA and FQGNSA. CDR3 length equals 13 residues. V lost 4 bases and J 8 bases, leaving 14 bases between the germline ends. The CDR3 sequence is CASSSTLKLGYTF. The DNA for the CDR3 is TGTGCCAGCAGCTCCACTCTAAAGCTGGGCTACACCTTC.

The chain couples TRBV5-4 to TRBJ1-2, with TRBD1 identical over 7 bases. The CDR3 is 13 residues long. CDR1 and CDR2 from the germline V gene are SGHNT and YYREEE (reference sequence). Trimming cost V 3 bases and J 6 bases; bases outside gene matches: 5. In nucleotides, the CDR3 is TGTGCCAGCAGCTCGACAGGGAATGATGGCTACACCTTC. Amino acids: CASSSTGNDGYTF.

The chain has TRBV5-5 and TRBJ1-6; no clear D gene. CDR3 length: 17 amino acids. Looked up from germline, CDR1 is SGHKS and CDR2 is YYEKEE (reference sequence). The V end lost 2 bases, the J end lost 0 bases, and 12 bases lay between the germline ends. CDR3 nucleotides: TGTGCCAGCAGCTTCGGGTTGAGGAGCTCCTATAATTCACCCCTCCACTTT. Protein sequence: CASSFGLRSSYNSPLHF.

This clone was recorded only once. V gene TRBV11-1 combines with J gene TRBJ2-6, with no clear D. Germline V gene sequence: CDR1 SGHAT, CDR2 FQDESV (reference sequence). V lost 2 bases and J lost 3, with 2 bases in between. This CDR3 region has 13 residues. The CDR3 nucleotides are TGTGCCAGCAGCTTACGTGGGGCCAACGTCCTGACTTTC. Amino acid sequence: CASSLRGANVLTF. Together with reference TRBV11-1 and TRBJ2-6, the CDR3 gives the full variable domain: EAEVAQSPRYKITEKSQAVAFWCDPISGHATLYWYRQILGQGPELLVQFQDESVVDDSQLPKDRFSAERLKGVDSTLKIQPAELGDSAMYLCASSLRGANVLTFGAGSRLTVL.

The chain uses TRBV25-1 and TRBJ2-3, with D hard to call. Trimming pared 4 bases from V and 7 bases from J, leaving 12 bases between. Germline CDR1 and CDR2: MGHDK and SYGVNS. The CDR3 runs to 13 residues. The CDR3 loop is CASSALPEYTQYF. In DNA form, the CDR3 reads TGTGCCAGCAGTGCCCTCCCTGAGTATACGCAGTATTTT.

The CDR3 sequence: CASTPTGTGRSGANVLTF. CDR3 nucleotides: TGTGCCAGCACCCCTACCGGGACAGGTCGCTCTGGGGCCAACGTCCTGACTTTC. The chain carries TRBV5-4 and TRBJ2-6; 8 nucleotides align to TRBD1. V was pared by 6 bases and J by 0 bases, with 11 bases of the junction left unmatched. CDR1 SGHNT and CDR2 YYREEE come from the germline V gene (reference sequence). This CDR3 is built from 18 residues.

The chain joins TRBV9 to TRBJ2-2, with TRBD2 matching over 7 bases. After removal of 2 bases from V and 4 bases from J, the junction contained 11 bases not matched to a gene. CDR3 length equals 17 residues. The V gene's germline CDR1 is SGDLS and CDR2 YYNGEE. For the CDR3, the DNA is TGTGCCAGCAGCGTTCTGGCGGGAGTTGGTCGCACCGGGGAGCTGTTTTTT. Encoded protein: CASSVLAGVGRTGELFF.

The gene calls are TRBV28 and TRBJ1-4; no reliable D call. The CDR3 contains 14 residues. Germline CDR1 is MDHEN and CDR2 is SYDVKM. V dropped 3 bases and J dropped 6 bases, with 11 bases sitting between them. The CDR3 nucleotides read TGTGCCAGCAGTTTGGTACAGCCGGATGAAAAACTGTTTTTT. It is translated as CASSLVQPDEKLFF.

V is TRBV5-8 and J is TRBJ2-1; D perhaps matches TRBD2 (5 bases). The CDR3 loop spans 15 amino acids. CDR1 is SGHTS, CDR2 YDEGEE, per germline. Between the trimmed V and J ends, which lost 7 bases and 4 bases, there was a span of 18 bases. The CDR3 coding sequence is TGTGCCAGCGGGCTCCGGGGAGCTTTATACAATGAGCAGTTCTTC. The encoded protein is CASGLRGALYNEQFF.